The 32 T cell receptor beta chains reported below all come from one sample, sequenced in a study of glioma-infiltrating T cells after dendritic cell vaccination. Clones were sequenced by immunoSEQ multiplex PCR, and TCRdb holds only the in-frame ones, with some missing. The table has 85,000 to 95,000 clones, 85% to 90% seen once; the top ten hold about a sixth. The material sequenced was blood, taken before dendritic cell vaccination. The receptors originated from a human donor with glioblastoma.

The chain joins TRBV18 to TRBJ1-1, with no clear D. Germline V lookup: CDR1 KGHSH, CDR2 LQKENI. Between the trimmed V and J ends, which lost 1 base and 2 bases, there was a span of 5 bases. CDR3 length equals 13 residues. Written as DNA, the CDR3 is TGTGCCAGCTCACCACGGCAAAACACTGAAGCTTTCTTT. It translates to CASSPRQNTEAFF.

CDR3 in DNA: TGCGCCAGCAGCCGGGGGGATGAGCAGTTCTTC. Translating gives CASSRGDEQFF. V gene TRBV4-1 combines with J gene TRBJ2-1; weak D call: TRBD2 (6 bases). Trimming cost V 4 bases and J 8 bases, with 6 bases left between them. Germline CDR1 MGHRA, CDR2 YSYEKL. This CDR3 region has 11 residues.

This sequence joins TRBV5-4 and TRBJ2-7; the match to TRBD2 covers 8 bases. J gave up 1 base and V 0 bases, and 6 bases lay outside the gene matches. This CDR3 is built from 16 residues. The V gene's germline CDR1 is SGHNT and CDR2 YYREEE (reference sequence). For the CDR3, the DNA is TGTGCCAGCAGCTTGGAACTAGCGGCAGCTTCCTACGAGCAGTACTTC. Protein sequence: CASSLELAAASYEQYF.

This rearrangement joins TRBV6-5 to TRBJ1-2, with 7 bases that match TRBD1. V shed 1 base, J shed 5 bases, and the junction held 1 base outside the gene matches. This CDR3 comprises 13 residues. Germline V gene sequence: CDR1 MNHEY, CDR2 SVGAGI. The CDR3 DNA follows: TGTGCCAGCAGTTACTTACAGGGGTATGGCTACACCTTC. It translates to CASSYLQGYGYTF.

The V call is TRBV19, the J call TRBJ2-6; 7 nucleotides align to TRBD1. The CDR3 totals 17 residues. Per the germline V gene, CDR1 is LNHDA and CDR2 is SQIVND (reference sequence). With 1 base clipped from V and 2 bases from J, the junction kept 5 bases outside the gene matches. The CDR3 protein is CASSIVLGQAGANVLTF. CDR3 DNA: TGTGCCAGTAGTATAGTCCTCGGACAGGCTGGGGCCAACGTCCTGACTTTC.

The chain carries TRBV6-6 and TRBJ1-2; D gene uncertain. Germline lookup yields CDR1 MNHNY and CDR2 SVGAGI (reference sequence). V lost 2 bases and J 5 bases, leaving 9 bases between the germline ends. This CDR3 spans 13 amino acids. CDR3 in amino acids: CASSYRGLYGYTF. The CDR3 DNA follows: TGTGCCAGCAGTTACCGCGGATTATATGGCTACACCTTC.

The chain links TRBV29-1 to TRBJ2-5; D is possibly TRBD2 (6 bases). The better agreement between TRBJ2-7 and the DNA end casts doubt on the J call. Germline V gene data show CDR1 as SQVTM and CDR2 as ANQGSEA. The CDR3 loop spans 14 amino acids. The CDR3 DNA reads as TGCAGCGTTGTCGTTATCGGGGGAGCCTACGAGCAGTACTTC. Protein: CSVVVIGGAYEQYF.

This clone has just a few counts. The chain joins TRBV4-1 to TRBJ2-2; tentatively, D is TRBD1 (6 bases). The V and J ends lost 0 bases and 3 bases respectively, with 11 bases between them. CDR1 is MGHRA, CDR2 YSYEKL, per germline. The CDR3 has 16 residues. CDR3 in DNA: TGCGCCAGCAGCCAAGATTGGGGGCTGCACACCGGGGAGCTGTTTTTT. This gives the protein CASSQDWGLHTGELFF.

V is TRBV7-7 and J is TRBJ2-2; 10 bases are a match to TRBD2. V was clipped by 4 bases and J by 1 base; unmatched bases: 3. CDR3 length: 16 residues. Germline loops: CDR1 SSHAT, CDR2 FNYEAQ (reference sequence). In nucleotides, the CDR3 is TGTGCCAGCAGCTCCCGACTAGCGGGGAACACCGGGGAGCTGTTTTTT. It is translated as CASSSRLAGNTGELFF.

This clone has only one observation. This chain joins TRBV27 and TRBJ1-1, with TRBD1 matching over 10 bases. The CDR3 is made up of 15 amino acids. Per the germline V gene, CDR1 is MNHEY and CDR2 is SMNVEV (reference sequence). V dropped 8 bases and J dropped 1; count of bases not matched to a gene: 7. CDR3 protein: CASFGTGVANTEAFF. CDR3 nucleotides: TGTGCCAGCTTCGGGACAGGGGTCGCGAACACTGAAGCTTTCTTT.

V is TRBV14 and J is TRBJ1-2; TRBD1 agrees at 7 bases. V gave up 2 bases and J gave up 0 bases; unmatched junction bases: 12. CDR3 size: 18 residues. Germline V gene sequence: CDR1 SGHDN, CDR2 FVKESK. The CDR3 loop reads CASSQTGQRNRANYGYTF. In DNA form, the CDR3 reads TGTGCCAGCAGCCAAACGGGACAGAGAAACAGAGCTAACTATGGCTACACCTTC. Filled out from reference TRBV14 and TRBJ1-2, the complete variable domain reads EAGVTQFPSHSVIEKGQTVTLRCDPISGHDNLYWYRRVMGKEIKFLLHFVKESKQDESGMPNNRFLAERTGGTYSTLKVQPAELEDSGVYFCASSQTGQRNRANYGYTFGSGTRLTVV.

The chain employs TRBV18 and TRBJ2-1; 11 bases align to TRBD1. The CDR3 contains 16 residues. CDR1 KGHSH and CDR2 LQKENI come from the germline V gene. V was clipped by 5 bases and J by 4 bases; unmatched bases: 7. The CDR3 loop is CASSTTGTGGYNEQFF. CDR3 nucleotide sequence: TGTGCCAGCTCAACAACCGGGACAGGGGGTTACAATGAGCAGTTCTTC.

CDR3 protein: CASSPSLNQPQHF. The DNA for the CDR3 is TGTGCCAGCAGCCCGTCACTCAATCAGCCCCAGCATTTT. The rearrangement joins TRBV5-4 to TRBJ1-5, with no clear D. Germline-derived CDR1 and CDR2 are SGHNT and YYREEE (reference sequence). This CDR3 contains 13 residues. V gave up 4 bases and J gave up 3 bases, with 8 bases separating them.

This clone has just a few counts. The rearrangement joins TRBV27 to TRBJ2-7, with 7 bases that match TRBD2. This CDR3 region has 15 residues. CDR1 and CDR2 (germline): MNHEY, SMNVEV (reference sequence). V was pared by 8 bases and J by 0 bases, with 10 bases of the junction left unmatched. This CDR3 reads CASATLAALSYEQYF. In DNA form, the CDR3 reads TGTGCCAGCGCCACGCTAGCGGCCCTCTCCTACGAGCAGTACTTC.

The chain combines TRBV5-3 with TRBJ2-7; 14 bases are shared with TRBD2. TRBV5-3 is known as an ORF, though its function is uncertain. Unmatched junction bases numbered 4, after V lost 4 bases and J lost 4 bases. This CDR3 has 15 amino acids. CDR3 sequence (DNA): TGTGCCAGAAGCCCGAGACTAGCGGGAGGGTACGAGCAGTACTTC. Its protein product is CARSPRLAGGYEQYF.

This chain joins TRBV28 and TRBJ1-2; TRBD1 aligns across 8 bases. The junction had 8 bases not matched to a gene; V was cut back by 3 bases and J by 8 bases. Looked up from germline, CDR1 is MDHEN and CDR2 is SYDVKM. The CDR3 contains 14 residues. As DNA, the CDR3 is TGTGCCAGCAGTTTGACAGGGGAGGTGCGGGGCTACACCTTC. Residues: CASSLTGEVRGYTF.

To note about this clone: The germline gene is not matched at one end of the junction; a read error may be the cause. The chain is built from TRBV29-1 and TRBJ2-4, with a tentative D call TRBD1 (6 bases). CDR1 is SQVTM and CDR2 is ANQGSEA in the germline V gene. CDR3 length equals 11 residues. This chain's CDR3 is CSVPGTRGQFF. DNA for the CDR3: TGCAGCGTACCCGGGACAAGGGGTCAATTCTTC.

The rearrangement joins TRBV28 to TRBJ2-7; 11 nucleotides line up with TRBD1. Germline trimming cut 5 bases from V and 4 bases from J; bases unmatched to any gene: 10. Germline V CDR1 and CDR2: MDHEN, SYDVKM. The length of the CDR3 is 16 residues. The CDR3 spells CASSGQGAVTEYEQYF. DNA of the CDR3: TGTGCCAGCAGTGGACAGGGGGCAGTAACTGAGTACGAGCAGTACTTC.

This clone was found once. V and J are TRBV18 and TRBJ2-7; the match to TRBD1 covers 7 bases. There are 14 residues in the CDR3. V was pared by 6 bases and J by 2 bases, with 7 bases of the junction left unmatched. In germline, CDR1 is KGHSH, CDR2 LQKENI. CDR3 coding DNA: TGTGCCAGCTCCCGGGACAGAGATACCTACGAGCAGTACTTC. Translated: CASSRDRDTYEQYF.

The chain recombines TRBV7-9 with TRBJ2-6; a weak D match, TRBD1 (5 bases). Per the germline V gene, CDR1 is SEHNR and CDR2 is FQNEAQ (reference sequence). Trimming took 5 bases from V and 7 from J, leaving 15 bases between them. This CDR3 contains 15 residues. CDR3 loop: CASSQWPQGANVLTF. The DNA of the CDR3 is TGTGCCAGCAGCCAATGGCCTCAGGGAGCCAACGTCCTGACTTTC.

This clone showed up just once. J is TRBJ2-1 and V is TRBV27; D is perhaps TRBD2 (5 bases). The germline CDR1 and CDR2 sequences are MNHEY and SMNVEV (reference sequence). Trimming took off 0 bases at V and 2 bases at J, with 11 bases between the two ends. The CDR3 runs to 16 residues. CDR3 nucleotide sequence: TGTGCCAGCAGTTTATCGAGGGAGACACCCTACAATGAGCAGTTCTTC. Translating it yields CASSLSRETPYNEQFF.

The chain links TRBV6-1 to TRBJ1-5; no clear D. V gave up 3 bases and J gave up 1 base, with 16 bases separating them. This CDR3 region has 17 residues. Germline lookup yields CDR1 MNHNS and CDR2 SASEGT. The CDR3 DNA is TGTGCCAGCAGTGACGGGGATGTTATTCTAAGCAATCAGCCCCAGCATTTT. This sequence encodes CASSDGDVILSNQPQHF.

A few counts support this clone. The chain recombines TRBV5-1 with TRBJ1-1; 9 positions match TRBD1. Germline CDR1 SGHRS, CDR2 YFSETQ. J gave up 2 bases and V 4 bases, and 6 bases lay outside the gene matches. The CDR3 totals 15 residues. The CDR3 here is CASSEGQGTNTEAFF. CDR3 coding DNA: TGCGCCAGCAGCGAAGGACAGGGGACCAACACTGAAGCTTTCTTT. The whole variable domain, remainder taken from reference TRBV5-1 and TRBJ1-1, is KAGVTQTPRYLIKTRGQQVTLSCSPISGHRSVSWYQQTPGQGLQFLFEYFSETQRNKGNFPGRFSGRQFSNSRSEMNVSTLELGDSALYLCASSEGQGTNTEAFFGQGTRLTVV.

The chain recombines TRBV7-3 with TRBJ2-3; the D is unclear. The CDR3 consists of 13 residues. V dropped 2 bases and J dropped 2 bases, with 5 bases sitting between them. Germline CDR1 reads SGHTA; CDR2 reads FQGTGA. For the CDR3, the DNA is TGTGCCAGCAGCTTACATCCCACAGATACGCAGTATTTT. Its translation is CASSLHPTDTQYF.

The V and J genes are TRBV19 and TRBJ2-7; 13 nucleotides agree with TRBD2. CDR3 length equals 19 residues. The V gene end was trimmed by 6 bases and the J gene end by 2 bases; junction bases not matched to a gene: 16. Germline V CDR1 and CDR2: LNHDA, SQIVND (reference sequence). The CDR3 DNA sequence: TGTGCCAGTAGGGGGACTATCCCGGGACTAGCGGGAACTACCTACGAGCAGTACTTC. Translation gives CASRGTIPGLAGTTYEQYF. Together with reference TRBV19 and TRBJ2-7, the CDR3 gives the full variable domain: DGGITQSPKYLFRKEGQNVTLSCEQNLNHDAMYWYRQDPGQGLRLIYYSQIVNDFQKGDIAEGYSVSREKKESFPLTVTSAQKNPTAFYLCASRGTIPGLAGTTYEQYFGPGTRLTVT.

This clone has just a few counts. The chain uses TRBV5-1 and TRBJ1-1; TRBD1 is a possible D gene (6 bases). There are 14 residues in the CDR3. Trimming took off 4 bases at V and 0 bases at J, with 10 bases between the two ends. Germline V gene sequence: CDR1 SGHRS, CDR2 YFSETQ. In DNA form, the CDR3 reads TGCGCCAGCAGCGGGGGACACGTGAACACTGAAGCTTTCTTT. This gives the protein CASSGGHVNTEAFF.

This sequence joins TRBV5-1 and TRBJ2-5, with TRBD1 identical over 9 bases. Losses at the gene ends were 3 bases for V and 3 bases for J; bases not matched to a gene: 3. The V gene's germline CDR1 is SGHRS and CDR2 YFSETQ. This CDR3 has 14 residues. The CDR3 DNA reads TGCGCCAGCAGCTCCGGGACAGGGAAAGAGACCCAGTACTTC. The encoded protein is CASSSGTGKETQYF.

The rearrangement joins TRBV28 to TRBJ1-5, with TRBD1 matching 7 bases. CDR3 length equals 15 residues. The germline V gene encodes CDR1 MDHEN and CDR2 SYDVKM. Germline trimming cut 5 bases from V and 4 bases from J; bases unmatched to any gene: 8. The CDR3 DNA follows: TGTGCCAGCAGTAGGGTGGGACAGTTAAATCAGCCCCAGCATTTT. Its protein is CASSRVGQLNQPQHF.

This rearrangement joins TRBV18 to TRBJ2-6; D gene ambiguous. Per the germline V gene, CDR1 is KGHSH and CDR2 is LQKENI. The CDR3 sequence is 12 residues long. V was trimmed by 2 bases and J by 11 bases, leaving 7 bases between them. The CDR3 loop reads CASSPGLDVLTF. For the CDR3, the DNA is TGTGCCAGCTCACCAGGGCTTGACGTCCTGACTTTC.

Only a few counts were recorded for this clone. The J gene is TRBJ1-2, the V gene TRBV27; 12 bases line up with TRBD1. CDR3 length: 16 residues. Per the germline V gene, CDR1 is MNHEY and CDR2 is SMNVEV (reference sequence). V lost 6 bases, J lost 7 bases, and 12 bases stayed unmatched. CDR3 DNA sequence: TGTGCCAGCAGACCCGGGACAGGGGGCACCCCAAGTGGCTACACCTTC. Its translation is CASRPGTGGTPSGYTF.

This clone turned up a few times. The rearrangement uses TRBV5-8 and TRBJ2-6; D gene uncertain. V was trimmed by 4 bases and J by 0 bases, leaving 8 bases between them. CDR1 is SGHTS and CDR2 is YDEGEE in the germline V gene. CDR3 length equals 15 residues. The DNA of the CDR3 is TGTGCCAGCAGCCGGGTGATCTCTGGGGCCAACGTCCTGACTTTC. Protein: CASSRVISGANVLTF.

The V call is TRBV5-1, the J call TRBJ2-7; 10 nucleotides match TRBD2. This CDR3 spans 15 amino acids. CDR1 and CDR2 (germline): SGHRS, YFSETQ. V lost 4 bases and J lost 2; bases outside the gene matches: 6. This CDR3 reads CASSNGLAAPYEQYF. The CDR3 DNA reads TGCGCCAGCAGCAATGGACTAGCGGCCCCCTACGAGCAGTACTTC. Full variable domain (remainder filled in from reference TRBV5-1 and TRBJ2-7): KAGVTQTPRYLIKTRGQQVTLSCSPISGHRSVSWYQQTPGQGLQFLFEYFSETQRNKGNFPGRFSGRQFSNSRSEMNVSTLELGDSALYLCASSNGLAAPYEQYFGPGTRLTVT.